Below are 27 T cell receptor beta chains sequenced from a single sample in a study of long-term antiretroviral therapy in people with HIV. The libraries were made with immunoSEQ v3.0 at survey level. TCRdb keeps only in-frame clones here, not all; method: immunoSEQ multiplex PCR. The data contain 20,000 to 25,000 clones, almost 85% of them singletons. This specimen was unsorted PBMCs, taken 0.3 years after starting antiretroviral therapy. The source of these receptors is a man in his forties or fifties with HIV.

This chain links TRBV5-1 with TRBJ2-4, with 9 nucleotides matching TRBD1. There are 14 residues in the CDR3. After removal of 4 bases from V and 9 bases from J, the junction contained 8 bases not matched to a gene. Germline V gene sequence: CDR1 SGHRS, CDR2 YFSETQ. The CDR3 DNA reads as TGCGCCAGCAGCGCACCGGGACAGGGTGTCATTCAGTACTTC. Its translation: CASSAPGQGVIQYF.

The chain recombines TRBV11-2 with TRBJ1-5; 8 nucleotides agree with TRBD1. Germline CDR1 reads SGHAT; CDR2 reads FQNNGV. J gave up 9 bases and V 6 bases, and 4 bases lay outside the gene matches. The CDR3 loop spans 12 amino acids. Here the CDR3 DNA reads TGTGCCAGCAGGGACAGGGTTGGGCCCCAGCATTTT. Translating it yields CASRDRVGPQHF.

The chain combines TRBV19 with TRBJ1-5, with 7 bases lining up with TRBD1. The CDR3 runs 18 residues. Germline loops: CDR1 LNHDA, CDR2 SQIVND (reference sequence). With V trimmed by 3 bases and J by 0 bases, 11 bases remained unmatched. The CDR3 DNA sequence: TGTGCCAGTAGTATCTGGACAGGTATAACATATAGCAATCAGCCCCAGCATTTT. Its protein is CASSIWTGITYSNQPQHF. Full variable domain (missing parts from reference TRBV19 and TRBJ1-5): DGGITQSPKYLFRKEGQNVTLSCEQNLNHDAMYWYRQDPGQGLRLIYYSQIVNDFQKGDIAEGYSVSREKKESFPLTVTSAQKNPTAFYLCASSIWTGITYSNQPQHFGDGTRLSIL.

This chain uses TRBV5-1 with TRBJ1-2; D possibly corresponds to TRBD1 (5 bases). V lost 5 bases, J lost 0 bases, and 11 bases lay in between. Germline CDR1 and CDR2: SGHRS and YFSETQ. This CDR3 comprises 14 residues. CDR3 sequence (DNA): TGCGCCAGCAGACGGGACCTAGCTAACTATGGCTACACCTTC. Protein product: CASRRDLANYGYTF.

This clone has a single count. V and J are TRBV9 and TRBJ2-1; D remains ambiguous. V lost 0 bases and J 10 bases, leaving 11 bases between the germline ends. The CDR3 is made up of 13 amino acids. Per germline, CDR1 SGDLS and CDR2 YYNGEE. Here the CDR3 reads CASSVDLSGEQFF. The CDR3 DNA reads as TGTGCCAGCAGCGTAGACCTCTCCGGAGAGCAGTTCTTC. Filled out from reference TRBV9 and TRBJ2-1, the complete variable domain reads DSGVTQTPKHLITATGQRVTLRCSPRSGDLSVYWYQQSLDQGLQFLIQYYNGEERAKGNILERFSAQQFPDLHSELNLSSLELGDSALYFCASSVDLSGEQFFGPGTRLTVL.

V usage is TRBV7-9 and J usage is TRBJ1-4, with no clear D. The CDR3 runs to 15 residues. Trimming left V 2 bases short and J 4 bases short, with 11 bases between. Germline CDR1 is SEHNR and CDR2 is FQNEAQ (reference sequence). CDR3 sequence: CASSLQTLYNEKLFF. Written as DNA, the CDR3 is TGTGCCAGCAGCTTACAGACACTCTATAATGAAAAACTGTTTTTT. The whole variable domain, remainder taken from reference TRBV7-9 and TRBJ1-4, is DTGVSQNPRHKITKRGQNVTFRCDPISEHNRLYWYRQTLGQGPEFLTYFQNEAQLEKSRLLSDRFSAERPKGSFSTLEIQRTEQGDSAMYLCASSLQTLYNEKLFFGSGTQLSVL.

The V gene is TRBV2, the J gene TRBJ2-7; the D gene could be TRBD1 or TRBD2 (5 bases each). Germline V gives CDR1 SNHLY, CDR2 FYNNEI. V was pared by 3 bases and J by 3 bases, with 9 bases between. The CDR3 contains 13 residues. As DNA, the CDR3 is TGTGCCAGCAGTGACAGGGAGAACTACGAGCAGTACTTC. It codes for CASSDRENYEQYF.

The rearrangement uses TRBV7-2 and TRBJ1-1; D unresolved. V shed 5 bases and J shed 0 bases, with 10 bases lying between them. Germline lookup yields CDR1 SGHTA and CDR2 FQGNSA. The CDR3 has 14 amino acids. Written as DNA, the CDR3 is TGTGCCAGCAGCCAACCGACCCTGAACACTGAAGCTTTCTTT. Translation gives CASSQPTLNTEAFF.

The CDR3 DNA reads TGTGCCAGCAGCCCCCCCGTTAGGTCTCGCAGGGGGAGTCGGGAAAAACTGTTTTTT. Translating gives CASSPPVRSRRGSREKLFF. This chain uses TRBV13 with TRBJ1-4; 7 bases are shared with TRBD1. V gave up 5 bases and J gave up 8 bases; unmatched junction bases: 23. Germline CDR1 is PRHDT and CDR2 is FYEKMQ (reference sequence). This CDR3 has 19 amino acids. Using reference TRBV13 and TRBJ1-4 for the parts outside the CDR3, the full variable domain is AAGVIQSPRHLIKEKRETATLKCYPIPRHDTVYWYQQGPGQDPQFLISFYEKMQSDKGSIPDRFSAQQFSDYHSELNMSSLELGDSALYFCASSPPVRSRRGSREKLFFGSGTQLSVL.

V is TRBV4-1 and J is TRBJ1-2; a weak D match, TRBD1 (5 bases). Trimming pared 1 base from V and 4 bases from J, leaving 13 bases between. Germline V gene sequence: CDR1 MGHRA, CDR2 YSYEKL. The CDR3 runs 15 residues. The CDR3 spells CASSQAGADAYGYTF. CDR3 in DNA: TGCGCCAGCAGCCAAGCTGGGGCAGATGCCTATGGCTACACCTTC.

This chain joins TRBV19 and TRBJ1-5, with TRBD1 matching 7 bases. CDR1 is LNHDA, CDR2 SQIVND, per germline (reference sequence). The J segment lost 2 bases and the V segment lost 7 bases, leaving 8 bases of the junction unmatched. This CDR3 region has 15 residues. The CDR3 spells CASTQGNWGNQPQHF. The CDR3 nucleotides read TGTGCCAGTACACAGGGGAATTGGGGCAATCAGCCCCAGCATTTT.

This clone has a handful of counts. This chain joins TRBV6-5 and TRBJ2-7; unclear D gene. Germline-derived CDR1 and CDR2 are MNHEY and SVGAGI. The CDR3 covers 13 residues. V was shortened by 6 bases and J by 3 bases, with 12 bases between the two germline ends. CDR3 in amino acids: CASRPTRNYEQYF. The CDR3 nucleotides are TGTGCCAGCAGGCCAACAAGGAACTACGAGCAGTACTTC.

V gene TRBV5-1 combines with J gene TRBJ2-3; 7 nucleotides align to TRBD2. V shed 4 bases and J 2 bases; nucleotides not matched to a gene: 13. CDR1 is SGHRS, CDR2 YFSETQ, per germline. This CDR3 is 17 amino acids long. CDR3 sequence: CASSPGSGGLHTDTQYF. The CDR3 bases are TGCGCCAGCAGCCCCGGATCGGGGGGACTTCACACAGATACGCAGTATTTT. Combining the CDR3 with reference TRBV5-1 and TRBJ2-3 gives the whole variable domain KAGVTQTPRYLIKTRGQQVTLSCSPISGHRSVSWYQQTPGQGLQFLFEYFSETQRNKGNFPGRFSGRQFSNSRSEMNVSTLELGDSALYLCASSPGSGGLHTDTQYFGPGTRLTVL.

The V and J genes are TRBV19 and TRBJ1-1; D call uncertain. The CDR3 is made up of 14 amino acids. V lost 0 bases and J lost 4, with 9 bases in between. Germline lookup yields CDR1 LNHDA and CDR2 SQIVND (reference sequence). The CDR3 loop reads CASSIEGTFTEAFF. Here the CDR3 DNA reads TGTGCCAGTAGTATAGAGGGCACTTTCACTGAAGCTTTCTTT.

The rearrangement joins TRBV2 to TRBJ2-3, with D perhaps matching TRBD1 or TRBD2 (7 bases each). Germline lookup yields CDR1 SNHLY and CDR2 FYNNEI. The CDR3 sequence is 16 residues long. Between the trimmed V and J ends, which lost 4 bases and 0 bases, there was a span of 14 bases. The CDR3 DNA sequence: TGTGCCAGCAGTGGTGGGAGGGGGCCTAGCACAGATACGCAGTATTTT. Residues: CASSGGRGPSTDTQYF.

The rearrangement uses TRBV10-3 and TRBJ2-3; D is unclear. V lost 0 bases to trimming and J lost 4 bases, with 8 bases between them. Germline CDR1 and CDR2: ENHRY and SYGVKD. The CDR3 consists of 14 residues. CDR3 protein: CAISESSPADTQYF. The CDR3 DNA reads TGTGCCATCAGTGAGTCTTCCCCCGCAGATACGCAGTATTTT.

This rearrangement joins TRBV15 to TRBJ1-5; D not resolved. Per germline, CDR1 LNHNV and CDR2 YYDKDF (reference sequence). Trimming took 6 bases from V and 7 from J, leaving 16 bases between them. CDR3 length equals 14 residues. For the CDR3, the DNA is TGTGCCACCAGGCGATCTGTTACCCACCAGCCCCAGCATTTT. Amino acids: CATRRSVTHQPQHF.

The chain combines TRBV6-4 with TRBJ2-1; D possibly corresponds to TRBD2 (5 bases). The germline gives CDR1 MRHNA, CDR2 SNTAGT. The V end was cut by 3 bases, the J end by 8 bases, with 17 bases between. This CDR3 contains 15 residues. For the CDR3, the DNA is TGTGCCAGCAGTGAAGAAGCGGCGGGTCGCCATGAGCAGTTCTTC. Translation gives CASSEEAAGRHEQFF.

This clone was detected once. The CDR3, as DNA: TGCGCCAGCAGCCGAGATAGACTAGCGGGCCAACCCATCAATGAGCAGTTCTTC. Its translation is CASSRDRLAGQPINEQFF. The chain has TRBV4-3 and TRBJ2-1; 10 nucleotides agree with TRBD2. V shed 4 bases, J shed 6 bases, and the junction held 15 bases outside the gene matches. The CDR3 has 18 residues. Germline V gene sequence: CDR1 LGHNA, CDR2 YSLEER.

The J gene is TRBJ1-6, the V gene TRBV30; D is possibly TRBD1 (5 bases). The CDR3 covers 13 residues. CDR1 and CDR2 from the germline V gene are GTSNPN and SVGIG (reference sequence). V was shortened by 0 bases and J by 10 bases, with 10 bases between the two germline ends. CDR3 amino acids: CAWSVTGASPLHF. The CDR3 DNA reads TGTGCCTGGAGTGTAACTGGGGCCTCACCCCTCCACTTT.

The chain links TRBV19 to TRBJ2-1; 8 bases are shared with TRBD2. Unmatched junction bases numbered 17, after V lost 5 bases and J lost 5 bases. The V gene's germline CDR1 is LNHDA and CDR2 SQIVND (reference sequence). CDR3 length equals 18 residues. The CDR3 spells CASSGPYLAGRWDNEQFF. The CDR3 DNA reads TGTGCCAGTAGTGGACCCTACTTAGCGGGACGCTGGGACAATGAGCAGTTCTTC.

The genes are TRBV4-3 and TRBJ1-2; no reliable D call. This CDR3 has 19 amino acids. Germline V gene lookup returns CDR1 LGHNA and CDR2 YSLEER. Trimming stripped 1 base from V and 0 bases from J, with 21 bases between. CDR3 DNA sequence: TGCGCCAGCAGCCAAGTTTATTTTTCGCTTGAGGGATCTAACTATGGCTACACCTTC. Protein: CASSQVYFSLEGSNYGYTF.

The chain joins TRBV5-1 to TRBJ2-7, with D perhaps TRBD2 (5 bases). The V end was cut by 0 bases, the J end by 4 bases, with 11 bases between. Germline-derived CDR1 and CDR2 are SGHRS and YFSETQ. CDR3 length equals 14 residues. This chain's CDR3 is CASSLGGGGYEQYF. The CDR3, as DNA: TGCGCCAGCAGCTTGGGAGGCGGAGGTTACGAGCAGTACTTC.

The CDR3 protein is CASSRTGTGSETQYF. The CDR3 DNA is TGTGCCAGCAGTCGGACCGGGACTGGGTCTGAGACCCAGTACTTC. The V and J genes are TRBV6-5 and TRBJ2-5; weak D call: TRBD2 (6 bases). Trimming pared 5 bases from V and 5 bases from J, leaving 18 bases between. The CDR3 sequence is 15 residues long. The germline V gene has CDR1 MNHEY and CDR2 SVGAGI.

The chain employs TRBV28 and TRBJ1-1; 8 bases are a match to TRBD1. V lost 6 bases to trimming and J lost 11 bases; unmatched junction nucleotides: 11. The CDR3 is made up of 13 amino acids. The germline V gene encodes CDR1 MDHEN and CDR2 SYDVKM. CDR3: CASSGQGRGRAFF. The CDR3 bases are TGTGCCAGCAGCGGACAGGGCAGGGGTAGGGCTTTCTTT.

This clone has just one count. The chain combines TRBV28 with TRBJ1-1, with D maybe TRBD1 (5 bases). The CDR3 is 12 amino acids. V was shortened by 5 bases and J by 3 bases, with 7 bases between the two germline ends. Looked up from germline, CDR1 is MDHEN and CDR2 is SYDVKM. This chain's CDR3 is CASSRQYTEAFF. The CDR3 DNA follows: TGTGCCAGCAGTAGACAGTACACTGAAGCTTTCTTT.

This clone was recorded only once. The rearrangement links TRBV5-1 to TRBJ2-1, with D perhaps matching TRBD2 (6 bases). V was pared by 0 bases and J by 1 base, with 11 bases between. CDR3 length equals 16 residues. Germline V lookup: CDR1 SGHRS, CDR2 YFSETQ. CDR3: CASSLGGVSSYNEQFF. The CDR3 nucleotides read TGCGCCAGCAGCTTGGGGGGGGTCTCGTCCTACAATGAGCAGTTCTTC. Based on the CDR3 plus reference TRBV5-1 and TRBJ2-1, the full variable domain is KAGVTQTPRYLIKTRGQQVTLSCSPISGHRSVSWYQQTPGQGLQFLFEYFSETQRNKGNFPGRFSGRQFSNSRSEMNVSTLELGDSALYLCASSLGGVSSYNEQFFGPGTRLTVL.